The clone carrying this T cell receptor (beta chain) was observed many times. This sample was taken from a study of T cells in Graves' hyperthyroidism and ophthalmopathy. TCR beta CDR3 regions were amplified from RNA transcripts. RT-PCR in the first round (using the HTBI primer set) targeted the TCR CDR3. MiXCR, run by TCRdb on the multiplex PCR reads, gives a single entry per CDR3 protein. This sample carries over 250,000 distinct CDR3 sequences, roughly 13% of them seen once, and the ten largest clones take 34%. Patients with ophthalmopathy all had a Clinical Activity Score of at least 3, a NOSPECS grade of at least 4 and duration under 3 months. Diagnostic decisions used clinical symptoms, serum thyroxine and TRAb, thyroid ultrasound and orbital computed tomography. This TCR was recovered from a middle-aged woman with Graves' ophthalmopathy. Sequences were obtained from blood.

CDR3 DNA: TGTGCCAGCAGGGCTACCGGGACAGGGATGCGAGAGACCCAGTACTTC. Translation gives CASRATGTGMRETQYF. The gene calls are TRBV2 and TRBJ2-5; 9 bases map to TRBD1. The CDR3 runs to 16 residues. Per germline, CDR1 SNHLY and CDR2 FYNNEI. V trimming: 6 bases; J trimming: 4 bases; junction bases outside the gene matches: 12.